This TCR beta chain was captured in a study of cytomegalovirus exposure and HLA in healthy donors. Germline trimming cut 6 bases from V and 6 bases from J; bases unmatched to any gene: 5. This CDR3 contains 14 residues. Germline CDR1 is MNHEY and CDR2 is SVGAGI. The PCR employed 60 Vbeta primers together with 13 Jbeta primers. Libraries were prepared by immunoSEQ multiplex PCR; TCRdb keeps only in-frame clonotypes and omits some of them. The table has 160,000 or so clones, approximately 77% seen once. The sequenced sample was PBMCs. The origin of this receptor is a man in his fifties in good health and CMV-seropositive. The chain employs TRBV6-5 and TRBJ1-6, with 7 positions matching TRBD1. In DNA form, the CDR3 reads TGTGCCAGCAGGACAGGGAAAAGTAATTCACCCCTCCACTTT. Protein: CASRTGKSNSPLHF.